This entry concerns a single T cell receptor beta chain. Its antigen remains unknown. Libraries were prepared by immunoSEQ multiplex PCR; TCRdb keeps only in-frame clonotypes and omits some of them. The sample includes over 50,000 clones, approximately 84% of them seen just once. The entry originates in a study of T cell clones after liver transplantation. The wider study: Pre-transplant mixed lymphocyte reactions yielded third-party-reactive TCRbeta sequences as comparators for graft-donor-reactive sequences. Without induction therapy, subjects received standard immunosuppression until 12-24 months post-transplant. Points from the study as a whole: Conclusions were preliminary, with small, heterogeneous patient groups. Low donor cell numbers restricted donor-reactive repertoire measurement in a couple of subjects.

This clonotype was sampled from a human donor who received a liver transplant. This material consisted of CD4+ T cells from blood, taken before liver transplant.

The CDR3 region is CASSPRLAGSDTQYF. The CDR3 DNA reads as TGTGCCAGCAGCCCCCGACTAGCGGGTTCAGATACGCAGTATTTT. This rearrangement joins TRBV7-3 to TRBJ2-3, with 10 bases fitting TRBD2. Germline V lookup: CDR1 SGHTA, CDR2 FQGTGA. Losses at the gene ends were 5 bases for V and 4 bases for J; bases not matched to a gene: 6. The CDR3 sequence is 15 residues long.